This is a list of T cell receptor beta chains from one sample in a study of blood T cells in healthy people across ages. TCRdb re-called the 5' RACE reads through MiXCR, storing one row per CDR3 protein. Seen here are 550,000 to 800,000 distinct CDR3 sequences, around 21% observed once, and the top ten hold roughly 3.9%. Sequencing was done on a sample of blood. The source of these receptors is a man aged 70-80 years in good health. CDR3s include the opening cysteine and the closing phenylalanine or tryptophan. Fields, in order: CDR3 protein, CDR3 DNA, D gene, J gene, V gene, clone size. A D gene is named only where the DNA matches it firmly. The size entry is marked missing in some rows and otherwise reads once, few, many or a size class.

CDR3: CASSSLTSGTSQETQYF; DNA: TGTGCCAGCAGCTCCTTGACTAGCGGGACTTCCCAAGAGACCCAGTACTTC; D: TRBD2; J: TRBJ2-5; V: TRBV7-6; size: few
CDR3: CASSYSEDISNTQYF; DNA: TGTGCCAGCAGTTACTCGGAGGACATCTCGAATACGCAGTATTTT; D: .; J: TRBJ2-3; V: TRBV6-5; size: few
CDR3: CSARRATENTGELFF; DNA: TGCAGTGCTAGAAGGGCTACGGAAAACACCGGGGAGCTGTTTTTT; D: .; J: TRBJ2-2; V: TRBV20-1; size: .
CDR3: CASSPRASGELFF; DNA: TGTGCCAGCAGCCCAAGGGCAAGTGGGGAGCTGTTTTTT; D: .; J: TRBJ2-2; V: TRBV7-3; size: few
CDR3: CSARLVKEGISADTQYF; DNA: TGCAGTGCTAGACTAGTGAAGGAGGGGATCTCAGCAGATACGCAGTATTTT; D: .; J: TRBJ2-3; V: TRBV20-1; size: .
CDR3: CSASKSTEAFF; DNA: TGCAGTGCTAGTAAATCCACTGAAGCTTTCTTT; D: .; J: TRBJ1-1; V: TRBV20-1; size: many
CDR3: CASSLRLAGAYNEQFF; DNA: TGTGCCAGCAGCTTGCGACTAGCGGGAGCCTACAATGAGCAGTTCTTC; D: TRBD2; J: TRBJ2-1; V: TRBV11-2; size: .
CDR3: CASSLPLDLDEPLEETQYF; DNA: TGCGCCAGCAGCTTACCCCTGGACTTAGACGAACCCCTCGAAGAGACCCAGTACTTC; D: .; J: TRBJ2-5; V: TRBV5-1; size: many
CDR3: CASSPSGTVAYEQYF; DNA: TGTGCCAGCAGTCCGTCCGGGACAGTGGCCTACGAGCAGTACTTC; D: TRBD1; J: TRBJ2-7; V: TRBV27; size: few
CDR3: CASSAGRENTEAFF; DNA: TGTGCCAGCAGCGCCGGACGGGAGAACACTGAAGCTTTCTTT; D: .; J: TRBJ1-1; V: TRBV7-9; size: .
CDR3: CASSENVGTDTQYF; DNA: TGTGCCAGCAGTGAAAACGTCGGCACAGATACGCAGTATTTT; D: .; J: TRBJ2-3; V: TRBV2; size: .
CDR3: CASSTGRETQETQYF; DNA: TGCGCCAGCAGCACCGGCCGCGAGACACAAGAGACCCAGTACTTC; D: .; J: TRBJ2-5; V: TRBV5-1; size: .
CDR3: CASSLVGGPPSENTIYF; DNA: TGTGCCAGCAGCTTGGTAGGGGGGCCGCCGTCTGAAAACACCATATATTTT; D: .; J: TRBJ1-3; V: TRBV5-5; size: .
CDR3: CASSQDWAGGDQPQHF; DNA: TGCGCCAGCAGCCAAGATTGGGCAGGAGGGGATCAGCCCCAGCATTTT; D: .; J: TRBJ1-5; V: TRBV4-1; size: many
CDR3: CASSSGGVLEKLFF; DNA: TGTGCCAGCAGCTCAGGAGGAGTTTTGGAAAAACTGTTTTTT; D: .; J: TRBJ1-4; V: TRBV3-1; size: .
CDR3: CASSQPRVGSKDYEQYF; DNA: TGCGCCAGCAGCCAACCCAGGGTAGGGAGCAAAGACTACGAGCAGTACTTC; D: .; J: TRBJ2-7; V: TRBV4-1; size: few
CDR3: CASSLGTGGGPQHF; DNA: TGTGCCAGCAGCCTAGGGACAGGGGGCGGGCCCCAGCATTTT; D: TRBD1; J: TRBJ1-5; V: TRBV7-2; size: many
CDR3: CASSGQGGVKNIQYF; DNA: TGTGCCAGCAGTGGCCAGGGAGGGGTGAAAAACATTCAGTACTTC; D: TRBD2; J: TRBJ2-4; V: TRBV2; size: .
CDR3: CSARVGGSPYNEQFF; DNA: TGCAGTGCTAGAGTAGGCGGGAGCCCCTACAATGAGCAGTTCTTC; D: TRBD2; J: TRBJ2-1; V: TRBV20-1; size: .
CDR3: CSATRGAAETQYF; DNA: TGCAGTGCAACACGGGGGGCTGCGGAGACCCAGTACTTC; D: .; J: TRBJ2-5; V: TRBV20-1; size: .
CDR3: CASSLVGQEQTQYF; DNA: TGCGCCAGCAGCTTGGTGGGCCAGGAGCAGACCCAGTACTTC; D: .; J: TRBJ2-5; V: TRBV5-1; size: few
CDR3: CASSVGTPGEQYF; DNA: TGTGCCAGCAGTGTCGGGACACCGGGGGAGCAGTACTTC; D: .; J: TRBJ2-7; V: TRBV12-3/TRBV12-4; size: .
CDR3: CASSIAQGAPNEKLFF; DNA: TGTGCCAGTAGTATTGCTCAGGGGGCGCCTAATGAAAAACTGTTTTTT; D: TRBD1; J: TRBJ1-4; V: TRBV19; size: .
CDR3: CSARPSTEFSSYNEQFF; DNA: TGCAGTGCTAGGCCCAGCACAGAGTTCTCCTCCTACAATGAGCAGTTCTTC; D: .; J: TRBJ2-1; V: TRBV20-1; size: few
CDR3: CVSSRTRDAGSYNEQFF; DNA: TGCGTCAGCAGCAGAACCAGGGACGCCGGCTCCTACAATGAGCAGTTCTTC; D: .; J: TRBJ2-1; V: TRBV4-1; size: few
CDR3: CASSLRWEVSSYEQYF; DNA: TGTGCCAGCAGCCTCCGGTGGGAGGTTAGCTCCTACGAGCAGTACTTC; D: .; J: TRBJ2-7; V: TRBV7-2; size: few
CDR3: CASSGGPTGELFF; DNA: TGTGCCAGCAGCGGCGGACCGACCGGGGAGCTGTTTTTT; D: .; J: TRBJ2-2; V: TRBV9; size: .
CDR3: CASSLKGSEQFF; DNA: TGCGCCAGCAGCCTGAAGGGGAGTGAGCAGTTCTTC; D: .; J: TRBJ2-1; V: TRBV4-3; size: .
CDR3: CASSFSPLAGGGTGELFF; DNA: TGTGCCAGCAGTTTTTCCCCACTAGCGGGAGGGGGGACCGGGGAGCTGTTTTTT; D: TRBD2; J: TRBJ2-2; V: TRBV27; size: .
CDR3: CASSRGTEREQYF; DNA: TGTGCCAGCAGTCGCGGGACGGAGCGAGAGCAGTACTTC; D: .; J: TRBJ2-7; V: TRBV28; size: .
CDR3: CSVTAGNRGRGETQYF; DNA: TGCAGCGTCACAGCAGGAAATAGGGGGCGAGGAGAGACCCAGTACTTC; D: TRBD1; J: TRBJ2-5; V: TRBV29-1; size: .
CDR3: CSVWGPGEKLFF; DNA: TGCAGTGTATGGGGCCCCGGGGAAAAACTGTTTTTT; D: .; J: TRBJ1-4; V: TRBV20-1; size: few
CDR3: CASTLGQTNQPQHF; DNA: TGTGCCAGCACCCTGGGACAGACCAATCAGCCCCAGCATTTT; D: TRBD1; J: TRBJ1-5; V: TRBV12-3/TRBV12-4; size: .
CDR3: CASRSLAGSRNGTSVQYF; DNA: TGTGCCAGCAGGTCACTAGCGGGCTCAAGAAATGGTACGTCTGTGCAGTACTTC; D: TRBD2; J: TRBJ2-7; V: TRBV7-9; size: few
CDR3: CASSVSGTSGSKLSDTQYF; DNA: TGTGCCAGCAGCGTCTCCGGGACTAGCGGGAGTAAACTTTCAGATACGCAGTATTTT; D: TRBD2; J: TRBJ2-3; V: TRBV9; size: .
CDR3: CATDGGVSTDTQYF; DNA: TGTGCCACCGACGGAGGGGTAAGCACAGATACGCAGTATTTT; D: .; J: TRBJ2-3; V: TRBV5-4; size: .
CDR3: CAWIAGNTDTQYF; DNA: TGTGCCTGGATAGCGGGGAACACAGATACGCAGTATTTT; D: TRBD2; J: TRBJ2-3; V: TRBV30; size: .
CDR3: CASSLERGSRNTIYF; DNA: TGTGCCAGCAGCTTAGAGAGGGGGTCGAGAAACACCATATATTTT; D: .; J: TRBJ1-3; V: TRBV7-2; size: many
CDR3: CASSQEGKGMRYTGELFF; DNA: TGTGCCAGCAGCCAAGAGGGGAAGGGGATGCGGTACACCGGGGAGCTGTTTTTT; D: .; J: TRBJ2-2; V: TRBV14; size: few
CDR3: CSAAVPFSGANVLTF; DNA: TGCAGTGCTGCCGTCCCGTTCTCTGGGGCCAACGTCCTGACTTTC; D: .; J: TRBJ2-6; V: TRBV20-1; size: .
CDR3: CASSFDSSRNTEAFF; DNA: TGCGCCAGCAGCTTCGACAGTTCTCGGAACACTGAAGCTTTCTTT; D: .; J: TRBJ1-1; V: TRBV5-1; size: .
CDR3: CASSLQAGVYNEQFF; DNA: TGTGCTAGCAGCTTACAGGCAGGGGTATACAATGAGCAGTTCTTC; D: .; J: TRBJ2-1; V: TRBV7-7; size: .
CDR3: CATSDSDLRTQYF; DNA: TGTGCCACCAGTGATTCGGACCTCCGTACGCAGTATTTT; D: .; J: TRBJ2-3; V: TRBV24-1; size: .
CDR3: CASRGLAGETQYF; DNA: TGTGCCAGCCGGGGTTTGGCTGGGGAGACCCAGTACTTC; D: .; J: TRBJ2-5; V: TRBV5-6; size: .
CDR3: CASSQGWVRGHGYTF; DNA: TGCGCCAGCAGCCAAGGTTGGGTCCGGGGGCATGGCTACACCTTC; D: .; J: TRBJ1-2; V: TRBV4-1; size: .
CDR3: CATSKEVQGPYNEQFF; DNA: TGTGCCACCAGCAAAGAGGTGCAGGGACCATACAATGAGCAGTTCTTC; D: .; J: TRBJ2-1; V: TRBV15; size: .
CDR3: CASSQSLGEELFF; DNA: TGCGCCAGCAGTCAATCGCTCGGTGAGGAGCTGTTTTTT; D: .; J: TRBJ2-2; V: TRBV23-1; size: .
CDR3: CASRSGTVYEQYF; DNA: TGTGCCAGCAGGTCCGGGACAGTCTACGAGCAGTACTTC; D: TRBD1; J: TRBJ2-7; V: TRBV28; size: .
CDR3: CSARLQGGNQPQHF; DNA: TGCAGTGCTAGACTACAGGGGGGCAATCAGCCCCAGCATTTT; D: TRBD1; J: TRBJ1-5; V: TRBV20-1; size: .
CDR3: CASRTGTDNSPLHF; DNA: TGTGCCAGCAGGACCGGGACAGATAATTCACCCCTCCACTTT; D: TRBD1; J: TRBJ1-6; V: TRBV11-2; size: .
CDR3: CASSPSRPTETQYF; DNA: TGTGCCAGCAGCCCATCGAGACCCACAGAGACCCAGTACTTC; D: .; J: TRBJ2-5; V: TRBV13; size: .
CDR3: CASSAGWTGMNEQYF; DNA: TGTGCCAGCAGTGCGGGATGGACAGGGATGAACGAGCAGTACTTC; D: TRBD1; J: TRBJ2-7; V: TRBV6-1; size: .
CDR3: CASSRQASSYEQYF; DNA: TGTGCCAGCAGTAGACAGGCGAGCTCCTACGAGCAGTACTTC; D: .; J: TRBJ2-7; V: TRBV12-3/TRBV12-4; size: .
CDR3: CASSQPYEGLGYEQYF; DNA: TGCGCCAGCAGCCAGCCCTATGAGGGGTTGGGCTACGAGCAGTACTTC; D: .; J: TRBJ2-7; V: TRBV4-1; size: .
CDR3: CASSLGTAREGQFF; DNA: TGCGCCAGCAGCTTGGGGACGGCTAGGGAAGGGCAGTTCTTC; D: .; J: TRBJ2-1; V: TRBV5-1; size: .